This paragraph reports one T cell receptor beta chain. These data originate in a study of tumor and adjacent non-tumor tissue in lung cancer. The overall study: There were 11 to 13 adenocarcinoma, 2 squamous cell carcinoma and 1 small cell lung cancer cases.

A modified ARM-PCR protocol with three rounds of nested PCR amplified TCRbeta. TCRdb reprocessed the multiplex PCR reads with MiXCR, giving one entry per CDR3 protein. The sample records roughly 120,000 distinct CDR3 sequences, around 57% being singletons. Germline V CDR1 and CDR2: LGHNA, YSLEER. The CDR3 runs 16 residues. With 0 bases clipped from V and 4 bases from J, the junction kept 2 bases outside the gene matches. No cell sorting was done before RNA was extracted from the tissue. This non-tumor lung sample came from over 3 cm beyond the tumor edge. The sequenced sample was distant non-tumor lung tissue. The sequence was collected from a man in his 60s with non-small cell lung cancer. This chain connects TRBV4-3 to TRBJ2-3, with TRBD2 matching 12 bases. The CDR3, as DNA: TGCGCCAGCAGCCAAGATCTAGCGGGAGGGCCAGATACGCAGTATTTT. Its protein product is CASSQDLAGGPDTQYF.